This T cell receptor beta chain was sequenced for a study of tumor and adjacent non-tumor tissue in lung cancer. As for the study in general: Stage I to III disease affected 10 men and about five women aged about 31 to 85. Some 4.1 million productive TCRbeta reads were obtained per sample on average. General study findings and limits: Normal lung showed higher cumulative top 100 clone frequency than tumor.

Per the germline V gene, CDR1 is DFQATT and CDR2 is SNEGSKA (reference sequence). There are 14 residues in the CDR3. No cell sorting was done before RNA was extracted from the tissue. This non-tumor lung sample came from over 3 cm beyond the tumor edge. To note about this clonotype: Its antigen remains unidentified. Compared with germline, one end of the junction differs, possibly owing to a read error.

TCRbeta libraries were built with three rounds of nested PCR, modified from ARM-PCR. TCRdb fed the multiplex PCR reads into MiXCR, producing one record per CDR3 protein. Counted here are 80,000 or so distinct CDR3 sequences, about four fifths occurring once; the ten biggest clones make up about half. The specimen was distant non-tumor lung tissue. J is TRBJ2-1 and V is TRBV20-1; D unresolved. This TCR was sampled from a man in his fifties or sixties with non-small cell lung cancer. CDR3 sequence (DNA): TGCAGTGCTAGAGGCCGTGAGGACCACAATGGGCAGCTCTTC. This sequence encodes CSARGREDHNGQLF.